This TCR beta chain was sequenced in a study of CD8 T cells in Susac syndrome. This clonotype has only one observation. Reverse transcription of about 0.45 to 1 ug RNA used random hexamers. An immunoSEQ multiplex PCR generated amplified TCR beta CDR3 products spanning 54 Vbeta and 13 Jbeta. TCRdb re-derived calls from the immunoSEQ multiplex PCR reads in MiXCR, one entry per CDR3 protein. This sample yields about 240,000 distinct CDR3 sequences, of which about 96% are seen a single time; 0.095% to 0.12% belongs to the top ten. Sequencing of TCR beta, carried out with a high-throughput approach, was applied to CD8+ and CD4+ T cells from the blood. Sequenced: CD4+ T cells from PBMCs. The clonotype was recovered from a human donor with Susac syndrome.

The CDR3: CASSLAGTTSRPTQYF. The CDR3 nucleotides are TGTGCCAGCAGCTTAGCCGGGACAACCTCGAGACCGACCCAGTACTTC. The chain is built from TRBV7-9 and TRBJ2-5; D might be TRBD1 (6 bases). CDR3 length equals 16 residues. The V gene's germline CDR1 is SEHNR and CDR2 FQNEAQ (reference sequence). Trimming removed 0 bases at V and 7 bases at J, with 18 bases between. The full variable domain, in which reference TRBV7-9 and TRBJ2-5 provide the parts outside the CDR3, is DTGVSQNPRHKITKRGQNVTFRCDPISEHNRLYWYRQTLGQGPEFLTYFQNEAQLEKSRLLSDRFSAERPKGSFSTLEIQRTEQGDSAMYLCASSLAGTTSRPTQYFGPGTRLLVL.